Listed below are T cell receptor beta chains from one sample, sequenced in a study of identifying expanded T cells in peripheral blood. Here immunoSEQ multiplex PCR was the method, and the copy in TCRdb shows in-frame clones only, minus some. The sample consists of over 90,000 clones, about 91% of them appearing once. Specimen: blood. The receptor set was obtained from a person aged 18-70 years in good health. CDR3s include the opening cysteine and the closing phenylalanine or tryptophan. The order of the fields is V gene, J gene, D gene, clone size, CDR3 protein, CDR3 DNA. A D gene is named only where the DNA matches it firmly. Clone size is shown for a subset of rows, as once, few, many or a class of expanded clone.

V: TRBV30; J: TRBJ2-7; D: NA; size: NA; CDR3: CAWSVPGRPYEQYF; DNA: TGTGCCTGGAGTGTACCCGGGCGCCCCTACGAGCAGTACTTC
V: TRBV2; J: TRBJ2-1; D: NA; size: NA; CDR3: CASSLLEGNEQFF; DNA: TGTGCCAGCTCTCTTTTGGAGGGCAATGAGCAGTTCTTC
V: TRBV13; J: TRBJ2-6; D: NA; size: NA; CDR3: CASSWESQGLSGANVLTF; DNA: TGTGCCAGCAGCTGGGAGTCACAAGGCCTCTCTGGGGCCAACGTCCTGACTTTC
V: TRBV5-1; J: TRBJ2-5; D: TRBD2; size: once; CDR3: CASGLLAGQETQYF; DNA: TGCGCCAGCGGCCTTTTAGCGGGACAAGAGACCCAGTACTTC
V: TRBV19; J: TRBJ1-2; D: NA; size: few; CDR3: CASSLRDTANYGYTF; DNA: TGTGCCAGTAGTCTCCGGGACACAGCTAACTATGGCTACACCTTC
V: TRBV7-3; J: TRBJ2-7; D: TRBD1; size: NA; CDR3: CASSQDRGREQYF; DNA: TGTGCCAGCAGCCAGGACAGGGGTCGGGAGCAGTACTTC
V: TRBV4-3; J: TRBJ1-2; D: NA; size: NA; CDR3: CASSQEGYYGYTF; DNA: TGCGCCAGCAGCCAAGAAGGATACTATGGCTACACCTTC
V: TRBV9; J: TRBJ2-1; D: TRBD2; size: once; CDR3: CASSVEALAGVSEQFF; DNA: TGTGCCAGCAGCGTAGAAGCTCTAGCGGGAGTAAGTGAGCAGTTCTTC
V: TRBV7-8; J: TRBJ1-3; D: NA; size: NA; CDR3: CASSFGRRGTTIYF; DNA: TGTGCCAGCAGCTTTGGCCGGCGCGGAACTACCATATATTTT
V: TRBV4-2; J: TRBJ2-1; D: NA; size: once; CDR3: CASSPSTDNEQFF; DNA: TGTGCCAGCAGCCCCTCTACCGACAATGAGCAGTTCTTC
V: TRBV9; J: TRBJ2-7; D: TRBD1; size: NA; CDR3: CASSVGGQPYEQYF; DNA: TGTGCCAGCAGCGTAGGGGGACAGCCCTACGAGCAGTACTTC
V: TRBV10-2; J: TRBJ2-1; D: NA; size: NA; CDR3: CAVGDPESSYNEQFF; DNA: TGCGCCGTGGGAGATCCGGAAAGCTCCTACAATGAGCAGTTCTTC
V: TRBV9; J: TRBJ2-1; D: TRBD1; size: NA; CDR3: CASSTWTGRAKSNEQFF; DNA: TGTGCCAGCAGCACCTGGACAGGGAGAGCAAAAAGCAATGAGCAGTTCTTC
V: TRBV25-1; J: TRBJ2-1; D: NA; size: once; CDR3: CASRGNNEQFF; DNA: TGTGCCAGCAGAGGAAACAATGAGCAGTTCTTC
V: TRBV19; J: TRBJ2-3; D: NA; size: once; CDR3: CASGGGPDTQYF; DNA: TGTGCCAGTGGGGGTGGCCCAGATACGCAGTATTTT
V: TRBV7-2; J: TRBJ2-1; D: NA; size: NA; CDR3: CASTPPGSYNEQFF; DNA: TGTGCCAGCACCCCCCCAGGCTCCTACAATGAGCAGTTCTTC
V: TRBV7-9; J: TRBJ1-3; D: NA; size: NA; CDR3: CAESGGNTIYF; DNA: TGTGCCGAAAGCGGGGGAAACACCATATATTTT
V: TRBV12-5; J: TRBJ2-1; D: TRBD2; size: NA; CDR3: CASGLRLAGGTYNEQFF; DNA: TGTGCTAGTGGTTTAAGACTAGCGGGGGGGACCTACAATGAGCAGTTCTTC
V: TRBV19; J: TRBJ2-7; D: TRBD1; size: NA; CDR3: CASQPGQGLYEQYF; DNA: TGTGCCAGCCAACCCGGACAGGGGCTCTACGAGCAGTACTTC
V: TRBV28; J: TRBJ2-7; D: NA; size: once; CDR3: CASSLTSSYEQYF; DNA: TGTGCCAGCAGTTTAACAAGCTCCTACGAGCAGTACTTC
V: TRBV7-2; J: TRBJ2-7; D: NA; size: once; CDR3: CASSLVSQGGHEQYF; DNA: TGTGCCAGCAGCTTAGTGTCTCAGGGAGGCCACGAGCAGTACTTC
V: TRBV18; J: TRBJ1-3; D: NA; size: NA; CDR3: CASSPPGQTSGNTIYF; DNA: TGTGCCAGCTCACCGCCGGGGCAGACCTCTGGAAACACCATATATTTT
V: TRBV18; J: TRBJ1-1; D: NA; size: NA; CDR3: CASSPLGDTEAFF; DNA: TGTGCCAGCTCACCACTGGGGGACACTGAAGCTTTCTTT
V: TRBV5-6; J: TRBJ1-2; D: TRBD1; size: NA; CDR3: CASSWDRRNYGYTF; DNA: TGTGCCAGCAGCTGGGACAGAAGGAACTATGGCTACACCTTC
V: TRBV2; J: TRBJ2-2; D: NA; size: NA; CDR3: CASMWSNTGELFF; DNA: TGTGCCTCCATGTGGTCGAACACCGGGGAGCTGTTTTTT
V: TRBV10-3; J: TRBJ2-2; D: TRBD1; size: NA; CDR3: CALWDREGTGELFF; DNA: TGTGCCCTCTGGGACAGGGAAGGGACCGGGGAGCTGTTTTTT
V: TRBV19; J: TRBJ1-5; D: NA; size: NA; CDR3: CASSIQGFNQPQHF; DNA: TGTGCCAGTAGTATTCAAGGATTTAATCAGCCCCAGCATTTT
V: TRBV28; J: TRBJ1-3; D: NA; size: NA; CDR3: CASSPPGGAGVNTIYF; DNA: TGTGCCAGCAGTCCGCCTGGGGGGGCTGGGGTAAACACCATATATTTT
V: TRBV19; J: TRBJ1-2; D: TRBD1; size: few; CDR3: CASRQGYNYGYTF; DNA: TGTGCCAGTCGACAGGGCTATAACTATGGCTACACCTTC
V: TRBV6-1; J: TRBJ1-2; D: NA; size: NA; CDR3: CASLDTSNYGYTF; DNA: TGTGCCAGCCTTGACACCTCTAACTATGGCTACACCTTC
V: TRBV4-1; J: TRBJ2-7; D: TRBD1; size: NA; CDR3: CASSQIPTGRYEQYF; DNA: TGCGCCAGCAGCCAAATCCCGACAGGGCGATACGAGCAGTACTTC
V: TRBV7-6; J: TRBJ2-5; D: NA; size: NA; CDR3: CASSRRGGGAQETQYF; DNA: TGTGCCAGCAGCCGGAGGGGAGGGGGGGCGCAAGAGACCCAGTACTTC
V: TRBV2; J: TRBJ1-5; D: NA; size: few; CDR3: CASSAQNLGPQHF; DNA: TGTGCCAGCAGTGCCCAGAATCTCGGGCCCCAGCATTTT
V: TRBV12-5; J: TRBJ2-1; D: NA; size: once; CDR3: CASAKSMGLSYNEQFF; DNA: TGTGCTAGTGCCAAGAGTATGGGGCTCTCCTACAATGAGCAGTTCTTC
V: TRBV2; J: TRBJ2-7; D: NA; size: NA; CDR3: CASSDGQLGEQYF; DNA: TGTGCCAGCAGCGACGGACAGCTGGGAGAGCAGTACTTC
V: TRBV5-6; J: TRBJ1-3; D: NA; size: once; CDR3: CASGPAGAPGNTIYF; DNA: TGTGCCAGCGGGCCCGCCGGGGCGCCTGGAAACACCATATATTTT
V: TRBV5-6; J: TRBJ1-1; D: NA; size: NA; CDR3: CASSLRDTEAFF; DNA: TGTGCCAGCAGCCTCAGGGACACTGAAGCTTTCTTT
V: TRBV7-9; J: TRBJ1-5; D: NA; size: NA; CDR3: CASSLGAGNQPQHF; DNA: TGTGCCAGCAGCTTAGGGGCGGGCAATCAGCCCCAGCATTTT
V: TRBV19; J: TRBJ1-4; D: NA; size: NA; CDR3: CASMVSGRQNEKLFF; DNA: TGTGCCAGTATGGTCTCGGGTCGGCAGAATGAAAAACTGTTTTTT
V: TRBV29-1; J: TRBJ1-2; D: TRBD1; size: NA; CDR3: CSASPGQGYGYTF; DNA: TGCAGCGCCTCCCCGGGACAGGGTTATGGCTACACCTTC
V: TRBV29-1; J: TRBJ1-1; D: NA; size: NA; CDR3: CSVVGVEAFF; DNA: TGCAGCGTCGTGGGGGTTGAAGCTTTCTTT
V: TRBV4-3; J: TRBJ1-2; D: TRBD1; size: NA; CDR3: CASSRLRGLGYGYTF; DNA: TGCGCCAGCAGCCGCCTCAGGGGGCTTGGATATGGCTACACCTTC
V: TRBV5-1; J: TRBJ2-1; D: TRBD2; size: NA; CDR3: CASSLTSANEQFF; DNA: TGCGCCAGCAGCTTGACTAGCGCCAATGAGCAGTTCTTC
V: TRBV15; J: TRBJ2-7; D: NA; size: NA; CDR3: CATSRDLVAYEQYF; DNA: TGTGCCACCAGCAGAGATCTGGTAGCCTACGAGCAGTACTTC
V: TRBV4-2; J: TRBJ1-2; D: NA; size: once; CDR3: CASSQDRFGGGYTF; DNA: TGTGCCAGCAGCCAAGACAGGTTCGGGGGTGGCTACACCTTC
V: TRBV10-3; J: TRBJ1-2; D: NA; size: NA; CDR3: CASSEGAGYGYTF; DNA: TGTGCCTCCTCAGAAGGGGCAGGGTATGGCTACACCTTC
V: TRBV18; J: TRBJ1-1; D: NA; size: NA; CDR3: CASSPGRVNTEAFF; DNA: TGTGCCAGCTCACCCGGACGGGTGAACACTGAAGCTTTCTTT
V: TRBV15; J: TRBJ2-1; D: NA; size: NA; CDR3: CATSRDDRYDEQFF; DNA: TGTGCCACCAGCAGAGATGACAGGTACGATGAGCAGTTCTTC
V: TRBV30; J: TRBJ1-2; D: TRBD1; size: NA; CDR3: CAWNGDSGSYGYTF; DNA: TGTGCCTGGAACGGGGACAGCGGGAGCTATGGCTACACCTTC
V: TRBV5-1; J: TRBJ2-7; D: NA; size: NA; CDR3: CASSLDGPSYEQYF; DNA: TGCGCCAGCAGCTTGGACGGACCCTCCTACGAGCAGTACTTC